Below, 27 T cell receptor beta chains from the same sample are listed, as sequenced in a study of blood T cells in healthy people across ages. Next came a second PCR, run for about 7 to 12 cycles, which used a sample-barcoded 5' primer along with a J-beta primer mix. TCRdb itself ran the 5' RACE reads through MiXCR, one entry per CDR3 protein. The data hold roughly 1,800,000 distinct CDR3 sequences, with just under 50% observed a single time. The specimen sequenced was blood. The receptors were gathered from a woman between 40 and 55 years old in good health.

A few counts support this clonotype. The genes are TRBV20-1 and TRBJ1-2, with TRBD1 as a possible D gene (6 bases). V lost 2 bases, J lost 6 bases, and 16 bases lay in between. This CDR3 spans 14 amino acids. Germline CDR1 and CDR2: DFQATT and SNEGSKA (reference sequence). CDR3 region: CSARTPGHIHGYTF. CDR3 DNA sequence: TGCAGTGCTAGAACCCCGGGACACATCCATGGCTACACCTTC.

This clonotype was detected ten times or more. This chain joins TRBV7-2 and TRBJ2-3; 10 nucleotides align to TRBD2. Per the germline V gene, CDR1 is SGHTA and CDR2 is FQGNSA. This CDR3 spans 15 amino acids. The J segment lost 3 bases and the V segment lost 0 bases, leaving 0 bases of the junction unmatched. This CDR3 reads CASSLASGGTDTQYF. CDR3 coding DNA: TGTGCCAGCAGCTTAGCTAGCGGGGGGACAGATACGCAGTATTTT.

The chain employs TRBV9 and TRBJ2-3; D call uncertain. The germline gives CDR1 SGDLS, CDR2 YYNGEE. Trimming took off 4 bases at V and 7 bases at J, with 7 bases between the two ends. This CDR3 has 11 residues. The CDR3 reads CASSFDYTQYF. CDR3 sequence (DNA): TGTGCCAGCAGCTTTGACTATACGCAGTATTTT. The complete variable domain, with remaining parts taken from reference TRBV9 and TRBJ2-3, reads DSGVTQTPKHLITATGQRVTLRCSPRSGDLSVYWYQQSLDQGLQFLIQYYNGEERAKGNILERFSAQQFPDLHSELNLSSLELGDSALYFCASSFDYTQYFGPGTRLTVL.

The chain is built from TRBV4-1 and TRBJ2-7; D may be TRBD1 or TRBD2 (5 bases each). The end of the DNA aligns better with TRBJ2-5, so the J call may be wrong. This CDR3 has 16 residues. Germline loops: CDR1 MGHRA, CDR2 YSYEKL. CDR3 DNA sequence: TGCGCCAGCAGCCAAGAGCCAGGGAGTTTGGGAGAGACCCAGTACTTC. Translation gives CASSQEPGSLGETQYF.

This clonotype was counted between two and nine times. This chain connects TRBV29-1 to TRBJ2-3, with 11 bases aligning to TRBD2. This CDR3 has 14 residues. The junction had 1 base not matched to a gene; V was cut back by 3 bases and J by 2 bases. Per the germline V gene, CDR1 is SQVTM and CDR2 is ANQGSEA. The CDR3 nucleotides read TGCAGCGTTGAGACTAGCGGGACCACAGATACGCAGTATTTT. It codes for CSVETSGTTDTQYF.

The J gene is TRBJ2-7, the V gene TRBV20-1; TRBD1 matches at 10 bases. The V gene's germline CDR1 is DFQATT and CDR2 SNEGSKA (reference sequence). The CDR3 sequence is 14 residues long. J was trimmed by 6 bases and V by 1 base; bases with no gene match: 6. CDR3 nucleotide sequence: TGCAGTGCTAGAGCCAGGGACAGGGGAGGCGAGCAGTACTTC. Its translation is CSARARDRGGEQYF.

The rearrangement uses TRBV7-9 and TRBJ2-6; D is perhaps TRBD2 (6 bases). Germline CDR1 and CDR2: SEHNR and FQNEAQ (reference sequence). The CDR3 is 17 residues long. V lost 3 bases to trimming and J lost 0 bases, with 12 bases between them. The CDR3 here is CASSFGRRGSGANVLTF. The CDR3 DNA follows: TGTGCCAGCAGCTTTGGGCGGAGGGGCTCTGGGGCCAACGTCCTGACTTTC.

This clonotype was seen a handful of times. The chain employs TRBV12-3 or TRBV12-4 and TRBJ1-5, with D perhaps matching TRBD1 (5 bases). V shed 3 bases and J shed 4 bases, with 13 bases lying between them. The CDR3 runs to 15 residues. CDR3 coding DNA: TGTGCCAGCAGTTTCTCAGGGTTCCAGAATCAGCCCCAGCATTTT. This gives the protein CASSFSGFQNQPQHF.

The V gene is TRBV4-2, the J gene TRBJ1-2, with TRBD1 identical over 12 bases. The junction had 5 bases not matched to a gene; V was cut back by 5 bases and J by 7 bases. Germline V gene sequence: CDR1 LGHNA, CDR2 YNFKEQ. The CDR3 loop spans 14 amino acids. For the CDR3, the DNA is TGTGCCAGCAGCGGGGGGGACAGGGGGCGTGGCTACACCTTC. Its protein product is CASSGGDRGRGYTF.

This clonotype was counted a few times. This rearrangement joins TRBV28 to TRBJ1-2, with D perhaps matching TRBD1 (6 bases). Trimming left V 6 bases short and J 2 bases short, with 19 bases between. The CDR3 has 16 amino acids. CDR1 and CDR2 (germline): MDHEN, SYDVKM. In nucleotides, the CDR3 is TGTGCCAGCAGCGTTCCGACAGGAGACTCAAACTATGGCTACACCTTC. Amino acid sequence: CASSVPTGDSNYGYTF.

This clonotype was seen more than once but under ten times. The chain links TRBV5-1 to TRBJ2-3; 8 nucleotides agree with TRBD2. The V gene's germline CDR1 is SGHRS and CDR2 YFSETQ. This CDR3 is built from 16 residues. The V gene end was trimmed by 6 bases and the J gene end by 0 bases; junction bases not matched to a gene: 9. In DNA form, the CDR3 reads TGCGCCAGCACCTCCCCGGGACTAGGGAGCACAGATACGCAGTATTTT. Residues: CASTSPGLGSTDTQYF.

CDR3 protein: CATGQVADSPLHF. CDR3 bases: TGTGCCACCGGACAGGTAGCAGATTCACCCCTCCACTTT. The chain is built from TRBV10-3 and TRBJ1-6, with 7 nucleotides matching TRBD1. V lost 10 bases, J lost 8 bases, and 8 bases stayed unmatched. The CDR3 has 13 residues. Germline V gives CDR1 ENHRY, CDR2 SYGVKD.

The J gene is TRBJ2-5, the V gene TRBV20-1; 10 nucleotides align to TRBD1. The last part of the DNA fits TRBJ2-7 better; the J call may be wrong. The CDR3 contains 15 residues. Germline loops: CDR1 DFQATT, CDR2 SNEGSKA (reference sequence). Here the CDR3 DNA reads TGCAGTGCTACCCGGGACAGGGGCGGTTGGGACGAGCAGTACTTC. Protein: CSATRDRGGWDEQYF.

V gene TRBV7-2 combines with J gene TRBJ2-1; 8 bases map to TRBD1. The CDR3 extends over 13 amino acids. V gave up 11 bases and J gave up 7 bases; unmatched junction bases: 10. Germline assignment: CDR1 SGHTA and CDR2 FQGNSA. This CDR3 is CAARPRTGNEQFF. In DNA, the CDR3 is TGTGCCGCGCGCCCCCGGACAGGGAATGAGCAGTTCTTC.

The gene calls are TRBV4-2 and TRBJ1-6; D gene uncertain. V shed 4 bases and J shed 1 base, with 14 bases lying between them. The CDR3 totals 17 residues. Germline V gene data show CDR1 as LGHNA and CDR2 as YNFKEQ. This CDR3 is CASSRDEGQSYNSPLHF. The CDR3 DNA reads TGTGCCAGCAGCCGAGATGAAGGGCAGTCCTATAATTCACCCCTCCACTTT.

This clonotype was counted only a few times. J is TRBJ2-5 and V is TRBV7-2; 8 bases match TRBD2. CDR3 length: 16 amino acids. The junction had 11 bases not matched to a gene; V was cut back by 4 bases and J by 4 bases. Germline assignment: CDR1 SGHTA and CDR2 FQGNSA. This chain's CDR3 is CASSSLSGGWGETQYF. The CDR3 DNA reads TGTGCCAGCAGCTCCCTAAGCGGGGGCTGGGGAGAGACCCAGTACTTC.

The CDR3 DNA reads TGTGCCAGCAGCCTACCCAGCGGGGGGGCCGAGACCCAGTACTTC. It is translated as CASSLPSGGAETQYF. This rearrangement joins TRBV5-4 to TRBJ2-5; 10 positions agree with TRBD2. Germline V gives CDR1 SGHNT, CDR2 YYREEE (reference sequence). The CDR3 covers 15 residues. J lost 5 bases, V lost 4 bases, and 8 bases had no gene match.

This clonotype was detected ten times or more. CDR3 bases: TGCAGCGTGCCGGGACAGGGATACAATGAGCAGTTCTTC. Translation: CSVPGQGYNEQFF. This chain joins TRBV29-1 and TRBJ2-1; 9 bases match TRBD1. Germline CDR1 reads SQVTM; CDR2 reads ANQGSEA. This CDR3 has 13 amino acids. With V trimmed by 6 bases and J by 4 bases, 4 bases remained unmatched.

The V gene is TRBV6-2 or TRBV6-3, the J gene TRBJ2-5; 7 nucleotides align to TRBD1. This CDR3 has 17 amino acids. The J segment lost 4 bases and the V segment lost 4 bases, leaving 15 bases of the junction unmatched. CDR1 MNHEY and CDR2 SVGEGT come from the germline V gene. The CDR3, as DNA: TGTGCCAGCAGTTCCAGCACAGGGGCCTTGAGAGGAGAGACCCAGTACTTC. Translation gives CASSSSTGALRGETQYF.

The CDR3 here is CASSQDSRGPYYNEQFF. The CDR3 DNA sequence: TGCGCCAGCAGCCAAGATAGCAGGGGCCCCTACTACAATGAGCAGTTCTTC. This chain joins TRBV4-3 and TRBJ2-1; the D gene is possibly TRBD1 (6 bases). CDR1 and CDR2 (germline): LGHNA, YSLEER. This CDR3 has 17 amino acids. With 0 bases removed from V and 3 bases from J, the gap between germline ends came to 15 bases.

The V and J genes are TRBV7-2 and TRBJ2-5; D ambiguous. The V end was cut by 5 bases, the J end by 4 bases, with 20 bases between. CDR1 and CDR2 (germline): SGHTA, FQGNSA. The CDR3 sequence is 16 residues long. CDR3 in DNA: TGTGCCAGCAGCCTAGGCTTTTCCCCTCCCACAGAGACCCAGTACTTC. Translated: CASSLGFSPPTETQYF.

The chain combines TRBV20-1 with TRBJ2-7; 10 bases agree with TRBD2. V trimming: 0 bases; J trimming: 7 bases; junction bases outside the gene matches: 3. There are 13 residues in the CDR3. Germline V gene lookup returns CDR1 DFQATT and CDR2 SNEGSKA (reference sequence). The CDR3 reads CSARDSGGWEQYF. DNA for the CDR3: TGCAGTGCTAGAGATAGCGGGGGGTGGGAGCAGTACTTC.

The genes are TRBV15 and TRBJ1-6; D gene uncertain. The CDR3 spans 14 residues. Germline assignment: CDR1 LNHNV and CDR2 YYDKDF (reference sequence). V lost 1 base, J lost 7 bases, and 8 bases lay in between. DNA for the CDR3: TGTGCCACCAGCAGAGGCGGGCAAAATTCACCCCTCCACTTT. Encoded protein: CATSRGGQNSPLHF.

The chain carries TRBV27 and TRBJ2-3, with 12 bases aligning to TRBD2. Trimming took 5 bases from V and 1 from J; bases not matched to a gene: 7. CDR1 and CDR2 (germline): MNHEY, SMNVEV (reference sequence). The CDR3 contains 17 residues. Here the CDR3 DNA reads TGTGCCAGCAGTCGGGCTAGCGGGGGGGCTGGCACAGATACGCAGTATTTT. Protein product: CASSRASGGAGTDTQYF.

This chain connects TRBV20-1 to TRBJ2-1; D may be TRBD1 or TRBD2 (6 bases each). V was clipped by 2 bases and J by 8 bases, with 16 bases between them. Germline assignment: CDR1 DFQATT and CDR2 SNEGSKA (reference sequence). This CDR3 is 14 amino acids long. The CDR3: CSARPGQRVHEQFF. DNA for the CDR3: TGCAGTGCTAGACCCGGACAGCGGGTCCATGAGCAGTTCTTC.

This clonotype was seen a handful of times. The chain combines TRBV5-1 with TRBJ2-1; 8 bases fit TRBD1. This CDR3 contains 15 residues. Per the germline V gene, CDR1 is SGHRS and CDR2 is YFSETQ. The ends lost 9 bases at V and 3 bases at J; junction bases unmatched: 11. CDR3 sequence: CATTTGTGYYNEQFF. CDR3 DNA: TGCGCCACCACTACCGGGACAGGCTACTACAATGAGCAGTTCTTC. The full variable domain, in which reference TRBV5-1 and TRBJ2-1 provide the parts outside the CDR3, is KAGVTQTPRYLIKTRGQQVTLSCSPISGHRSVSWYQQTPGQGLQFLFEYFSETQRNKGNFPGRFSGRQFSNSRSEMNVSTLELGDSALYLCATTTGTGYYNEQFFGPGTRLTVL.

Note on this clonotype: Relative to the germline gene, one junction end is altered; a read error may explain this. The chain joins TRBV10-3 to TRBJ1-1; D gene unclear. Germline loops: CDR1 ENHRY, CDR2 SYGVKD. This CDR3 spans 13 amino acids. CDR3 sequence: CAISGTENTGAFF. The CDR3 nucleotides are TGTGCCATCAGTGGGACGGAGAACACTGGAGCTTTCTTT.